This entry lists 19 T cell receptor beta chains sequenced from one sample in a study of identical twins. TCRdb used MiXCR to reprocess the 5' RACE reads, holding one entry per CDR3 protein. The profile shows 450,000 to 600,000 distinct CDR3 sequences, 20% to 25% of them singletons. These data also featured in a second study, about yellow fever vaccine responses in identical twins.

The sequenced sample was CD4+ T cells sorted from blood. Every receptor here comes from a woman aged 18 to 35 in good health.

This clonotype was seen a handful of times. The chain carries TRBV20-1 and TRBJ2-7, with 11 bases identical to TRBD2. Germline assignment: CDR1 DFQATT and CDR2 SNEGSKA (reference sequence). V dropped 3 bases and J dropped 2; count of bases not matched to a gene: 15. This CDR3 comprises 18 residues. Here the CDR3 reads CSARELAGGPGMTYEQYF. The CDR3 DNA reads as TGCAGTGCTAGGGAGCTAGCGGGAGGCCCTGGTATGACCTACGAGCAGTACTTC.

The V and J genes are TRBV29-1 and TRBJ2-7; 10 nucleotides match TRBD2. Per the germline V gene, CDR1 is SQVTM and CDR2 is ANQGSEA. V dropped 5 bases and J dropped 7; count of bases not matched to a gene: 11. The CDR3 has 14 residues. The CDR3 sequence is CSVSPGTSVKEQYF. CDR3 bases: TGCAGCGTTTCCCCCGGGACTAGCGTAAAAGAGCAGTACTTC.

This clonotype was observed a few times. The chain employs TRBV20-1 and TRBJ1-5; no clear D gene. Trimming left V 6 bases short and J 5 bases short, with 17 bases between. The CDR3 contains 14 residues. Per germline, CDR1 DFQATT and CDR2 SNEGSKA (reference sequence). The CDR3 DNA is TGCAGTGCGGCCGGGTCGTCTCCTTATCAGCCCCAGCATTTT. It is translated as CSAAGSSPYQPQHF.

This clonotype was seen more than once but under ten times. The chain carries TRBV6-5 and TRBJ2-3; no clear D gene. This CDR3 spans 14 amino acids. Germline V CDR1 and CDR2: MNHEY, SVGAGI. V lost 4 bases to trimming and J lost 0 bases, with 8 bases between them. As DNA, the CDR3 is TGTGCCAGCAGTTTTGCGGCTAGCACAGATACGCAGTATTTT. It codes for CASSFAASTDTQYF.

The chain links TRBV24-1 to TRBJ2-1, with 9 nucleotides matching TRBD1. J lost 6 bases, V lost 3 bases, and 2 bases had no gene match. This CDR3 has 14 amino acids. CDR1 and CDR2 (germline): KGHDR, SFDVKD. CDR3 protein: CATSDPDRGNEQFF. The CDR3 nucleotides read TGTGCCACCAGTGATCCGGACAGGGGCAATGAGCAGTTCTTC.

This clonotype has more than one count but fewer than ten. The chain has TRBV20-1 and TRBJ2-1; 9 positions agree with TRBD2. The CDR3 is 13 amino acids. The V segment lost 3 bases and the J segment 8 bases; nucleotides outside the gene matches: 5. Germline V lookup: CDR1 DFQATT, CDR2 SNEGSKA (reference sequence). CDR3 residues: CSASAGGADEQFF. The CDR3 nucleotides are TGCAGTGCTAGTGCGGGGGGGGCCGATGAGCAGTTCTTC.

The V call is TRBV12-3 or TRBV12-4, the J call TRBJ2-2; D is perhaps TRBD1 or TRBD2 (7 bases each). The CDR3 runs to 15 residues. V dropped 4 bases and J dropped 7 bases, with 16 bases sitting between them. CDR3 sequence (DNA): TGTGCCAGCAGTTCGCGACAGGGAGGGGGCGGGGAGCTGTTTTTT. Translated: CASSSRQGGGGELFF.

This chain connects TRBV20-1 to TRBJ1-4; D is possibly TRBD1 (5 bases). Trimming stripped 0 bases from V and 4 bases from J, with 12 bases between. The CDR3 length is 15 residues. The germline CDR1 and CDR2 sequences are DFQATT and SNEGSKA (reference sequence). The CDR3 DNA sequence: TGCAGTGCTAGAGACCCGGGACGGCTTAATGAAAAACTGTTTTTT. Residues: CSARDPGRLNEKLFF.

This sequence joins TRBV2 and TRBJ2-5, with 7 nucleotides matching TRBD1. This CDR3 comprises 15 residues. V shed 6 bases, J shed 4 bases, and the junction held 11 bases outside the gene matches. Germline V lookup: CDR1 SNHLY, CDR2 FYNNEI. CDR3 region: CASSPGQVAGETQYF. As DNA, the CDR3 is TGTGCCAGCAGCCCAGGACAGGTCGCGGGAGAGACCCAGTACTTC.

This clonotype was counted at least ten times. V gene TRBV3-1 combines with J gene TRBJ1-5, with D hard to call. This CDR3 is built from 13 residues. The V and J ends lost 6 bases and 0 bases respectively, with 6 bases between them. The V gene's germline CDR1 is LGHDT and CDR2 YNNKEL (reference sequence). The CDR3 here is CASSWGSNQPQHF. DNA for the CDR3: TGTGCCAGCAGTTGGGGTAGCAATCAGCCCCAGCATTTT. Variable domain in full (rest from reference TRBV3-1 and TRBJ1-5): DTAVSQTPKYLVTQMGNDKSIKCEQNLGHDTMYWYKQDSKKFLKIMFSYNNKELIINETVPNRFSPKSPDKAHLNLHINSLELGDSAVYFCASSWGSNQPQHFGDGTRLSIL.

V usage is TRBV29-1 and J usage is TRBJ2-1; no firm D call. V was trimmed by 7 bases and J by 3 bases, leaving 16 bases between them. Germline CDR1 and CDR2: SQVTM and ANQGSEA. This CDR3 spans 14 amino acids. The CDR3: CSAEKRVDYNEQFF. The DNA of the CDR3 is TGCAGCGCCGAGAAAAGGGTGGACTACAATGAGCAGTTCTTC.

This chain joins TRBV15 and TRBJ1-2; D is undetermined. Trimming removed 4 bases at V and 3 bases at J, with 3 bases between. CDR3 length equals 11 residues. Germline CDR1 reads LNHNV; CDR2 reads YYDKDF (reference sequence). CDR3 sequence (DNA): TGTGCCACCAGCACGTACTATGGCTACACCTTC. Translating it yields CATSTYYGYTF.

The chain uses TRBV12-3 or TRBV12-4 and TRBJ2-4; D possibly matches TRBD1 or TRBD2 (5 bases each). The CDR3 has 14 amino acids. V was trimmed by 3 bases and J by 3 bases, leaving 9 bases between them. CDR3 nucleotides: TGTGCCAGCAGTTTTTTGGGGGTCAAAAACATTCAGTACTTC. Translating gives CASSFLGVKNIQYF.

V is TRBV7-9 and J is TRBJ1-2; the match to TRBD1 covers 11 bases. Germline assignment: CDR1 SEHNR and CDR2 FQNEAQ (reference sequence). This CDR3 has 16 amino acids. With 5 bases clipped from V and 4 bases from J, the junction kept 9 bases outside the gene matches. CDR3 sequence: CASSLGTGGGPYGYTF. The CDR3 nucleotides read TGTGCCAGCAGCCTTGGGACAGGGGGTGGACCCTATGGCTACACCTTC.

This clonotype has only a few counts. The rearrangement uses TRBV5-1 and TRBJ2-7; perhaps TRBD1 as D (5 bases). CDR1 and CDR2 from the germline V gene are SGHRS and YFSETQ. The V gene lost 4 bases and the J gene lost 2 bases, with 10 bases spanning the gap. This CDR3 is built from 13 residues. Here the CDR3 reads CASSARATYEQYF. The CDR3 nucleotides read TGCGCCAGCAGCGCCAGGGCTACCTACGAGCAGTACTTC. The entire variable domain, with the rest obtained from reference TRBV5-1 and TRBJ2-7, is as follows: KAGVTQTPRYLIKTRGQQVTLSCSPISGHRSVSWYQQTPGQGLQFLFEYFSETQRNKGNFPGRFSGRQFSNSRSEMNVSTLELGDSALYLCASSARATYEQYFGPGTRLTVT.

This chain uses TRBV28 with TRBJ2-1; the match to TRBD2 covers 9 bases. Germline V gene sequence: CDR1 MDHEN, CDR2 SYDVKM. There are 13 residues in the CDR3. V lost 9 bases to trimming and J lost 5 bases; unmatched junction nucleotides: 5. The CDR3 bases are TGTGCCAGTAAGCGGGGGGACAACAATGAGCAGTTCTTC. It specifies CASKRGDNNEQFF.

A few counts support this clonotype. V and J are TRBV12-3 or TRBV12-4 and TRBJ2-1; no firm D call. V lost 5 bases and J lost 6, with 8 bases in between. This CDR3 spans 12 amino acids. The CDR3 sequence is CASSDEGNEQFF. The CDR3 DNA follows: TGTGCCAGCAGTGATGAAGGCAATGAGCAGTTCTTC.

A few counts support this clonotype. The genes are TRBV3-1 and TRBJ2-2; 7 positions agree with TRBD2. CDR3 length equals 16 residues. Germline CDR1 reads LGHDT; CDR2 reads YNNKEL (reference sequence). The V and J ends lost 4 bases and 5 bases, in that order; junction bases with no gene match: 10. CDR3 in amino acids: CASSPLSSGRTGELFF. The DNA for the CDR3 is TGTGCCAGCAGCCCCCTTTCTAGCGGTCGGACCGGGGAGCTGTTTTTT.

The chain links TRBV7-2 to TRBJ2-1; D ambiguous. The CDR3 is 16 amino acids. Germline values: CDR1 SGHTA, CDR2 FQGNSA. Between the trimmed V and J ends, which lost 6 bases and 0 bases, there was a span of 15 bases. The CDR3, as DNA: TGTGCCAGCAGTTCTCCCCTGGCCATCTCCTACAATGAGCAGTTCTTC. Protein: CASSSPLAISYNEQFF.